This T cell receptor beta chain was found in a study of T-cell reconstitution after alpha-beta-depleted transplantation in children. Overall study findings and caveats: Fresh T-cell production supplied most of the T-cell counts and diversity seen one year after transplant. Some patients showed high day-60 TCRbeta diversity, which derived from surviving recipient T cells and thymic progenitors. Several hundred expanded graft clones reportedly supplied alpha-beta T cells about two months after transplant.

The table lists this clonotype with a few counts. Its antigen is not identified. The authors prepared the TCRbeta library with unique molecular identifiers. TCRdb itself ran the PCR reads through MiXCR, one entry per CDR3 protein. The sample consists of 700,000 to 950,000 distinct CDR3 sequences, approximately 15% of them appearing once. The CDR3 covers 12 residues. Trimming shortened V by 4 bases and J by 5 bases, and 8 bases separated the two germline ends. CDR1 is SEHNR, CDR2 FQNEAQ, per germline (reference sequence). This receptor was taken from a male patient under 18 who had a stem cell transplant for acute lymphoblastic leukemia, so the T cells may come from the graft donor. The source was PBMCs, mostly from graft donor cells, collected 360 days after TCRalphabeta/CD19-depleted stem cell transplant. The genes are TRBV7-9 and TRBJ2-5; a weak D match, TRBD2 (6 bases). The CDR3 DNA reads as TGTGCCAGCAGCTCGGGGGTGGAGACCCAGTACTTC. As protein: CASSSGVETQYF.